This T cell receptor (beta chain) was recovered during a study of CD8 T cells in ankylosing spondylitis. This clonotype has at least ten counts. What it binds is unknown. Quantitative barcoded 5'-RACE was used to prepare TCR beta libraries. TCRdb used MiXCR to reprocess the 5' RACE reads, holding one entry per CDR3 protein. Counted here are 220,000 or so distinct CDR3 sequences, around 16% occurring once; the ten biggest clones make up approximately 40%. Study-level results: Eight or nine highly homologous variants formed a TCR beta motif that appeared characteristic of ankylosing spondylitis blood.

This TCR derives from a male donor with ankylosing spondylitis. The sample taken for sequencing was blood, either unsorted or a sorted T cell fraction (not recorded which).

The CDR3 loop is CASSSPGTGFPDTQYF. CDR3 nucleotides: TGTGCCAGCAGTTCCCCCGGGACAGGGTTTCCAGATACGCAGTATTTT. This rearrangement joins TRBV12-3 or TRBV12-4 to TRBJ2-3, with 9 bases identical to TRBD1. V dropped 4 bases and J dropped 4; count of bases not matched to a gene: 9. The CDR3 extends over 16 amino acids.